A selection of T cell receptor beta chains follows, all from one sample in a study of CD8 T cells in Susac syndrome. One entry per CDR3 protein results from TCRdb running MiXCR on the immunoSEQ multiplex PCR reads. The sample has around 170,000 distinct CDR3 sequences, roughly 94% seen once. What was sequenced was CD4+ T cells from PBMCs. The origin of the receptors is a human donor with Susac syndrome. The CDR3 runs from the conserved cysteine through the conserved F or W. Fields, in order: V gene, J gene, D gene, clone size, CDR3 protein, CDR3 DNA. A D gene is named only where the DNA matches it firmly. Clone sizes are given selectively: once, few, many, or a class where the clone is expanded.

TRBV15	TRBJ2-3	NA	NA	CATSRDRDTQYF	TGTGCCACCAGCAGAGATAGAGATACGCAGTATTTT
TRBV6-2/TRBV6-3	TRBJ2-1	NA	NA	CASSYQGPTEQFF	TGTGCCAGCAGTTACCAAGGGCCGACTGAGCAGTTCTTC
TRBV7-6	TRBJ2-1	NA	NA	CASTPFGFAYNEQFF	TGTGCCAGCACCCCCTTCGGGTTCGCGTACAATGAGCAGTTCTTC
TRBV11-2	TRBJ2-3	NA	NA	CASSKDLAPRDTQYF	TGTGCCAGCAGCAAAGACCTAGCTCCTCGCGATACGCAGTATTTT
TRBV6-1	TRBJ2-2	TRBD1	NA	CATLDRVANTGELFF	TGTGCCACTCTTGACAGGGTCGCGAACACCGGGGAGCTGTTTTTT
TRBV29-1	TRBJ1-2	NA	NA	CSVRQTNYGYTF	TGCAGCGTCAGACAGACGAACTATGGCTACACCTTC
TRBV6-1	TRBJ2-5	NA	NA	CASSELQGETQYF	TGTGCCAGCAGTGAATTGCAGGGAGAGACCCAGTACTTC
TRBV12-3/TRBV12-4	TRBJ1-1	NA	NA	CASSLTVTSEAFF	TGTGCCAGCAGTTTGACGGTTACTTCTGAAGCTTTCTTT
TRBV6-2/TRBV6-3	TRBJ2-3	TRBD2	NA	CASSYMGLLADTQYF	TGTGCCAGCAGTTATATGGGACTACTGGCGGATACGCAGTATTTT
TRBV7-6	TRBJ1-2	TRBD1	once	CASSLGPPGQGPNYGYTF	TGTGCCAGCAGCTTAGGCCCCCCCGGACAGGGCCCTAACTATGGCTACACCTTC
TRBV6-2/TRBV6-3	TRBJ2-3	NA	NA	CASSRDPDLDTDTQYF	TGTGCCAGCAGCCGCGATCCCGATCTCGACACAGATACGCAGTATTTT
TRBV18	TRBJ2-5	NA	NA	CASSPPGQETQYF	TGTGCCAGCTCACCACCGGGACAAGAGACCCAGTACTTC
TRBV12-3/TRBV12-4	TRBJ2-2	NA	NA	CASSLSFVTGELFF	TGTGCCAGCAGTTTAAGTTTTGTCACCGGGGAGCTGTTTTTT
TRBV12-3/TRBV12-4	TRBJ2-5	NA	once	CASRSSGAVRETQYF	TGTGCCAGCAGATCGTCCGGGGCGGTACGAGAGACCCAGTACTTC
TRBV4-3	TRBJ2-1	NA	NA	CASSQGGPSFINEQFF	TGCGCCAGCAGCCAAGGGGGACCGTCATTCATCAATGAGCAGTTCTTC
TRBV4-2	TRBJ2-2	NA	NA	CASSQVGGSDTGELFF	TGTGCCAGCAGCCAAGTTGGGGGGTCGGACACCGGGGAGCTGTTTTTT
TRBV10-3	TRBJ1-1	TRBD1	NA	CAISGGDRGNTEAFF	TGTGCCATCAGTGGGGGGGACAGAGGGAACACTGAAGCTTTCTTT
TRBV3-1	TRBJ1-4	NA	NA	CASTGKGNEKLFF	TGTGCCAGCACCGGGAAAGGGAACGAAAAACTGTTTTTT
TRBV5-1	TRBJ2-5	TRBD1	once	CASRQGQGSIETQYF	TGCGCCAGCAGGCAGGGACAGGGGTCGATAGAGACCCAGTACTTC
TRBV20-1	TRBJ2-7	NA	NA	CSAMGAGTLYEQYF	TGCAGTGCTATGGGGGCAGGCACCCTCTACGAGCAGTACTTC
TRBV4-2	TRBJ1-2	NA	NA	CASSQVSGNNYGYTF	TGTGCCAGCAGCCAAGTTTCGGGGAATAACTATGGCTACACCTTC
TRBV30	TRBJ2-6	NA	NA	CAWSLGTRSSGANVLTF	TGTGCCTGGAGTCTGGGGACCCGATCTTCTGGGGCCAACGTCCTGACTTTC